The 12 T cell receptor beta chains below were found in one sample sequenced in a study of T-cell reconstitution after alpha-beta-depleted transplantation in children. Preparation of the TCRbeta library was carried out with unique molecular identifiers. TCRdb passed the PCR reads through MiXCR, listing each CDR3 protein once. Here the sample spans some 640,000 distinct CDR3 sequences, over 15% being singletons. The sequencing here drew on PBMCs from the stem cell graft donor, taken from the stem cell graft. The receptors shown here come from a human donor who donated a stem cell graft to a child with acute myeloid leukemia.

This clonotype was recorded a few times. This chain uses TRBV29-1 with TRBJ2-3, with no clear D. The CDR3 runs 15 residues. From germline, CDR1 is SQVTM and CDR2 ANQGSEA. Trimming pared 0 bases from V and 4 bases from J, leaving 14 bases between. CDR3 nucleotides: TGCAGCGTTGAAGATGCTGTACCTGGGCCAGATACGCAGTATTTT. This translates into CSVEDAVPGPDTQYF.

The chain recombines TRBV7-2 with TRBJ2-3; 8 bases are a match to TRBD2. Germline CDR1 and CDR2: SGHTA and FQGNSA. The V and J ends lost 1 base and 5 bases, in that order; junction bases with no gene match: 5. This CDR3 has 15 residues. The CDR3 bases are TGTGCCAGCAGCTTAGATGGCGGGGGGATAGATACGCAGTATTTT. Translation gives CASSLDGGGIDTQYF.

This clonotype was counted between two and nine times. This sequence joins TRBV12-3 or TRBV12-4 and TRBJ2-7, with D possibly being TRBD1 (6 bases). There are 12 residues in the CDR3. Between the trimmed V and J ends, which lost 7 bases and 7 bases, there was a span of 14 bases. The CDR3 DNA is TGTGCCAGCACACAGGGTTTGGGGGAGCAGTACTTC. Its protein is CASTQGLGEQYF.

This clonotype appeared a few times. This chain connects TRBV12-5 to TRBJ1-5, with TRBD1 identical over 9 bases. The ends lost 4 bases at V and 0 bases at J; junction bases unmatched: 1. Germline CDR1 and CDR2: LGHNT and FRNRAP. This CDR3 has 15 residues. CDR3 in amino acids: CASGWGQGSNQPQHF. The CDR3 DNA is TGTGCTAGTGGTTGGGGACAGGGTAGCAATCAGCCCCAGCATTTT.

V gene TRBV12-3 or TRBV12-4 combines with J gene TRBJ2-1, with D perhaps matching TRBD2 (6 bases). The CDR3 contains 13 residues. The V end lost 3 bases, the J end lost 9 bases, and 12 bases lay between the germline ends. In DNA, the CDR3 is TGTGCCAGCAGTTTCGCGGGGAGCCCTGAGCAGTTCTTC. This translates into CASSFAGSPEQFF.

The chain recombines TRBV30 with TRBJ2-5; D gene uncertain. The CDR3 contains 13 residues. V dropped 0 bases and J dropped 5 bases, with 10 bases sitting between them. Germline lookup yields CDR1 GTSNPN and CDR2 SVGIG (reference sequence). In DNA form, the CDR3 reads TGTGCCTGGAGTGTACGGAGCCGGGAGACCCAGTACTTC. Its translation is CAWSVRSRETQYF.

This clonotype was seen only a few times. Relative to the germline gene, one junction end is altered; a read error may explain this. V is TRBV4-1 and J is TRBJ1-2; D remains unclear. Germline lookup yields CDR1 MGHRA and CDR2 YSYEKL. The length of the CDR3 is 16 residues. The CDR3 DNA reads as TGCGTCAGCAGCCAAGAAAGGGCCCTGTGGGGAGATGGCTACACCTTC. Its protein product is CVSSQERALWGDGYTF.

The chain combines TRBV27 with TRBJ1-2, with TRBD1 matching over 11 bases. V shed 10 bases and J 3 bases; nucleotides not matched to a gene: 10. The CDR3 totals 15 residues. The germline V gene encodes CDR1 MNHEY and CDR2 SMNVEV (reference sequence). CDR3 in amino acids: CATNRGQGGDYGYTF. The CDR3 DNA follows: TGTGCCACTAATAGGGGACAGGGGGGAGACTATGGCTACACCTTC.

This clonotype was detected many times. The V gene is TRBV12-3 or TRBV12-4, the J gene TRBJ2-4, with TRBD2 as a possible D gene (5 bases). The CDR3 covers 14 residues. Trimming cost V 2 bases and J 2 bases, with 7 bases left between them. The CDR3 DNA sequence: TGTGCCAGCAGTTTAAGCGGTCCCAAAAACATTCAGTACTTC. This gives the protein CASSLSGPKNIQYF.

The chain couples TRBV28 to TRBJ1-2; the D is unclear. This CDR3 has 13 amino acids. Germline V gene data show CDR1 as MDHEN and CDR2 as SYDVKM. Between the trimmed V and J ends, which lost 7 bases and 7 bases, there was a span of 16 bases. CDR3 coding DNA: TGTGCCAGCATATCGTCCAAATCTGGTGGCTACACCTTC. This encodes CASISSKSGGYTF.

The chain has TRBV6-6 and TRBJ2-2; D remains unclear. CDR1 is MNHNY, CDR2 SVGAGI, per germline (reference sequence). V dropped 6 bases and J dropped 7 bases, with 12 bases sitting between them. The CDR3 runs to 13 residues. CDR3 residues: CASRDPIVGELFF. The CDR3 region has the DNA TGTGCCAGCAGAGACCCGATTGTCGGGGAGCTGTTTTTT.

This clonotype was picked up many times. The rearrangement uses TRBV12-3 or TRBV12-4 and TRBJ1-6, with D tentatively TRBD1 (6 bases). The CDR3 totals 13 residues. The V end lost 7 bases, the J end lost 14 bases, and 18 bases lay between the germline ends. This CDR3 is CASKGGGQSSLHF. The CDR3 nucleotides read TGTGCCAGCAAAGGTGGGGGGCAGTCTTCCCTCCACTTT.